Following are 8 T cell receptor beta chains from one sample sequenced in a study of graft-versus-host responses after intestinal transplantation. These receptors' antigens are unknown. Measured with immunoSEQ multiplex PCR; TCRdb has only the in-frame clones, and not every one. The sample contains over 75,000 clones, about 88% of which appear only once. Source: unstimulated CD4+ T cells sorted from spleen or lymph node cells, taken before intestinal transplant. The receptors derive from a human donor who received an intestinal transplant.

The gene calls are TRBV6-1 and TRBJ1-2, with D unresolved. Germline lookup yields CDR1 MNHNS and CDR2 SASEGT. The CDR3 has 13 residues. Trimming took off 6 bases at V and 0 bases at J, with 8 bases between the two ends. The CDR3 loop is CASRVQSNYGYTF. In nucleotides, the CDR3 is TGTGCCAGCAGGGTACAGTCTAACTATGGCTACACCTTC.

The chain couples TRBV5-1 to TRBJ2-5, with TRBD2 matching 9 bases. CDR1 SGHRS and CDR2 YFSETQ come from the germline V gene. The CDR3 has 14 residues. Trimming cost V 2 bases and J 5 bases; bases outside gene matches: 4. For the CDR3, the DNA is TGCGCCAGCAGCTTAGCGGGGGGAAGGGAGACCCAGTACTTC. Translating it yields CASSLAGGRETQYF.

The chain employs TRBV5-1 and TRBJ2-2, with D perhaps TRBD2 (5 bases). Between the trimmed V and J ends, which lost 0 bases and 1 base, there was a span of 16 bases. CDR1 SGHRS and CDR2 YFSETQ come from the germline V gene. CDR3 size: 18 residues. The CDR3 sequence is CASSLGLWRAENTGELFF. The CDR3 bases are TGCGCCAGCAGCTTGGGCTTATGGAGAGCGGAGAACACCGGGGAGCTGTTTTTT.

This chain connects TRBV5-1 to TRBJ2-3; the D gene is possibly TRBD1 (6 bases). This CDR3 has 13 residues. V lost 3 bases and J 9 bases, leaving 14 bases between the germline ends. Germline V gene lookup returns CDR1 SGHRS and CDR2 YFSETQ. For the CDR3, the DNA is TGCGCCAGCAGCTCAGCAGGGGAGTTCACGCAGTATTTT. Encoded protein: CASSSAGEFTQYF.

V usage is TRBV21-1 and J usage is TRBJ2-4; TRBD2 reflects the table's D call only, with no check against the DNA. TRBV21-1 is classified as a pseudogene. The CDR3 spans 15 residues. CDR3: CASTLSGSVKNIQYF. As DNA, the CDR3 is TGTGCCAGCACTCTCAGCGGCTCTGTCAAAAACATTCAGTACTTC.

V is TRBV29-1 and J is TRBJ2-5; possibly TRBD1 for D (5 bases). Per germline, CDR1 SQVTM and CDR2 ANQGSEA. Trimming cost V 5 bases and J 10 bases, with 26 bases left between them. CDR3 length: 15 amino acids. CDR3 sequence reads: CSVTPRQMKRVGQYF. CDR3 nucleotides: TGCAGCGTTACCCCCCGACAGATGAAGAGAGTGGGCCAGTACTTC.

This clone was detected only a few times. CDR3 DNA sequence: TGTGCCAGCAGTTACGGGACAGGGGGCTATGGCTACACCTTC. Amino acid sequence: CASSYGTGGYGYTF. J is TRBJ1-2 and V is TRBV6-5; 11 bases fit TRBD1. V lost 2 bases and J lost 4; bases outside the gene matches: 0. The CDR3 extends over 14 amino acids. Germline CDR1 MNHEY, CDR2 SVGAGI.

This sequence joins TRBV27 and TRBJ1-2; no reliable D call. Deletions cut 2 bases from V and 0 bases from J, with 4 bases between. Germline values: CDR1 MNHEY, CDR2 SMNVEV (reference sequence). CDR3 length: 13 residues. DNA of the CDR3: TGTGCCAGCAGTTTAGGCCCTAACTATGGCTACACCTTC. Its protein product is CASSLGPNYGYTF.